This TCR beta chain was captured by sequencing in a study of OX40 agonist ivuxolimab in advanced cancers. Overall study: Each patient was given ivuxolimab into a vein every 2 weeks, at 0.01 to 10 mg/kg. Eligibility admitted prior anti-PD-1, anti-PD-L1 or anti-CTLA-4 therapy; about 42% had some. Overall study results and limits: The antigen specificity of the peripheral T cells (those that were expanded) was not determined. At doses 0.1 to 3.0 mg/kg, CD4+ and CD8+ clones expanded.

Clones were read by immunoSEQ multiplex PCR, and TCRdb kept only the in-frame ones, dropping some. This sample has 65,000 to 85,000 clones, with about 93% found just once. On this clone itself: Its antigen remains unknown.

This receptor was obtained from an adult with an advanced solid tumor such as melanoma, head and neck, liver or kidney cancer. The sequencing used CD4+ or CD8+ T cells sorted from blood, collected in a trial of the OX40 agonist ivuxolimab.

CDR3 loop: CASSPTGPSTPYGYTF. The CDR3 coding sequence is TGTGCCAGTAGTCCCACGGGTCCATCTACCCCCTATGGCTACACCTTC. The chain recombines TRBV19 with TRBJ1-2; D call uncertain. In germline, CDR1 is LNHDA, CDR2 SQIVND (reference sequence). The CDR3 spans 16 residues. V was pared by 5 bases and J by 4 bases, with 20 bases between.